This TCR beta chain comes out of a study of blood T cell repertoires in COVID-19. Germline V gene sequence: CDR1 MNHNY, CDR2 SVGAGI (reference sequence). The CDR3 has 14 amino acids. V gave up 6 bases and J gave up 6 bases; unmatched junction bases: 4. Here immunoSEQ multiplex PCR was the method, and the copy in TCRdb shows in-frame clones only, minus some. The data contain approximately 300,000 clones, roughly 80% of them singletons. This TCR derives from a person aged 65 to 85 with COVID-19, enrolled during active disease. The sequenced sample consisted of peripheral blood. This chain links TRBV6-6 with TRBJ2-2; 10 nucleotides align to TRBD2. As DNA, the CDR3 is TGTGCCAGCAGGAGCGGGAGGGACGCCGGGGAGCTGTTTTTT. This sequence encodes CASRSGRDAGELFF.